These T cell receptor beta chains were read from a single sample in a study of blood T cell repertoires in COVID-19. Libraries were prepared by immunoSEQ multiplex PCR; TCRdb keeps only in-frame clonotypes and omits some of them. This sample has under 200,000 clones, with 86% found just once. What was sequenced was peripheral blood. Every receptor here comes from a man aged 55 to 69 with acute or convalescent COVID-19. CDR3s leave out the opening cysteine and the closing phenylalanine or tryptophan. Expanded clones get a size class; other rows say once, few or many, or leave the size out.

V gene | clone size | CDR3 protein
TRBV10-1 | NA | ASSAPGQFLNTEAF
TRBV7-6 | NA | ASSLDGTSGRAPYNEQF
TRBV28 | few | ASSLGAIFYT
TRBV15 | NA | ATSRPTENTEAF
TRBV7-3 | NA | ASSRGLGEQF
TRBV6-5 | NA | ASTGGKGAPTEAF
TRBV5-1 | NA | ASSLGSRTYEQY
TRBV9 | few | ASSGRDMNTEAF
TRBV28 | NA | ASSLLGVSRNSPLH
TRBV6-6 | NA | ASSDRGISPLH
TRBV19 | NA | ASRTTGIETQY